The 14 T cell receptor beta chains reported below all come from one sample, sequenced in a study of T-cell memory formation after mild COVID-19. TCRdb redid the calling of the 5' RACE reads with MiXCR, one entry per CDR3 protein. The sample includes some 100,000 distinct CDR3 sequences, approximately 10% of them seen just once. Sequenced sample: PBMCs or a T cell subset sorted from them (not recorded which). These receptors were taken from a man aged 18-30 years who had mild COVID-19 (a few samples of this study predate the infection). Cell type and time point are not known.

This clonotype was seen a handful of times. This rearrangement joins TRBV7-9 to TRBJ2-3; a weak D match, TRBD1 (6 bases). CDR1 SEHNR and CDR2 FQNEAQ come from the germline V gene (reference sequence). The ends were cut back, 5 bases at V and 2 bases at J, with 14 bases in the middle. This CDR3 region has 15 residues. CDR3 coding DNA: TGTGCCAGCAGCCCCCGGACAGCAGCCACAGATACGCAGTATTTT. This sequence encodes CASSPRTAATDTQYF.

This clonotype was counted between two and nine times. The chain's CDR3 is CASSDRKDMNTEAFF. In DNA, the CDR3 is TGTGCCAGCTCCGATAGGAAGGACATGAACACTGAAGCTTTCTTT. This chain uses TRBV2 with TRBJ1-1; D is perhaps TRBD1 (5 bases). This CDR3 has 15 residues. Trimming took 8 bases from V and 0 from J, leaving 16 bases between them. In germline, CDR1 is SNHLY, CDR2 FYNNEI.

This clonotype was detected only once. A read error may explain this, as a much larger clone is one base away. This rearrangement joins TRBV27 to TRBJ1-5, with TRBD1 identical over 9 bases. The CDR3 runs to 15 residues. After removal of 0 bases from V and 8 bases from J, the junction contained 5 bases not matched to a gene. Germline CDR1 is MNHEY and CDR2 is SMNVEV (reference sequence). The CDR3, as DNA: TGTGCCAGCAGTTTATCAGGGACAGGGATTAAGCCCCAGCATTTT. This codes for CASSLSGTGIKPQHF.

This clonotype was observed a few times. The chain combines TRBV27 with TRBJ1-6; 7 nucleotides align to TRBD1. CDR3 length: 14 amino acids. The germline CDR1 and CDR2 sequences are MNHEY and SMNVEV (reference sequence). V dropped 5 bases and J dropped 8; count of bases not matched to a gene: 6. The CDR3 DNA sequence: TGTGCCAGCAGTCCGACAGGGTCTTATTCACCCCTCCACTTT. This translates into CASSPTGSYSPLHF.

This clonotype was seen only a few times. The rearrangement links TRBV2 to TRBJ1-1; D gene unclear. This CDR3 contains 13 residues. The V end lost 3 bases, the J end lost 0 bases, and 5 bases lay between the germline ends. In germline, CDR1 is SNHLY, CDR2 FYNNEI. For the CDR3, the DNA is TGTGCCAGCAGTGAGGATTTGAACACTGAAGCTTTCTTT. Translating gives CASSEDLNTEAFF.

In this sample, this clonotype turned up many times. The chain carries TRBV7-2 and TRBJ2-5; D ambiguous. This CDR3 has 11 residues. From germline, CDR1 is SGHTA and CDR2 FQGNSA. Trimming took off 2 bases at V and 11 bases at J, with 9 bases between the two ends. For the CDR3, the DNA is TGTGCCAGCAGCTTACTACAGTTTCAGTACTTC. Its translation: CASSLLQFQYF.

This clonotype was seen a few times. The chain links TRBV7-3 to TRBJ1-2, with D possibly matching TRBD1 (5 bases). V lost 2 bases and J 7 bases, leaving 11 bases between the germline ends. Germline CDR1 is SGHTA and CDR2 is FQGTGA. The CDR3 runs to 13 residues. The CDR3 DNA is TGTGCCAGCAGCTTAGAGTCCGGGGCTGGCTACACCTTC. It specifies CASSLESGAGYTF.

The chain links TRBV20-1 to TRBJ1-1; D not resolved. Germline CDR1 reads DFQATT; CDR2 reads SNEGSKA (reference sequence). V was trimmed by 0 bases and J by 3 bases, leaving 14 bases between them. There are 15 residues in the CDR3. As DNA, the CDR3 is TGCAGTGCTAGAGATCTACGGGCGTCCGACACTGAAGCTTTCTTT. This codes for CSARDLRASDTEAFF.

This clonotype came up many times. This chain uses TRBV25-1 with TRBJ2-1; D unresolved. The CDR3 sequence is 15 residues long. Germline CDR1 is MGHDK and CDR2 is SYGVNS. Between the trimmed V and J ends, which lost 0 bases and 6 bases, there was a span of 12 bases. CDR3 DNA sequence: TGTGCCAGCAGTGAATATACCGCAGGTATCAATGAGCAGTTCTTC. It yields the protein CASSEYTAGINEQFF.

The chain links TRBV5-1 to TRBJ1-5; D not certain. CDR1 is SGHRS, CDR2 YFSETQ, per germline. The V end was cut by 4 bases, the J end by 1 base, with 12 bases between. The CDR3 contains 15 residues. Here the CDR3 reads CASSPGGGSNQPQHF. The CDR3 coding sequence is TGCGCCAGCAGCCCCGGCGGCGGAAGCAATCAGCCCCAGCATTTT. Full variable domain (rest looked up from reference TRBV5-1 and TRBJ1-5): KAGVTQTPRYLIKTRGQQVTLSCSPISGHRSVSWYQQTPGQGLQFLFEYFSETQRNKGNFPGRFSGRQFSNSRSEMNVSTLELGDSALYLCASSPGGGSNQPQHFGDGTRLSIL.

J is TRBJ1-5 and V is TRBV5-1, with TRBD1 matching 10 bases. Germline V gene data show CDR1 as SGHRS and CDR2 as YFSETQ. The CDR3 length is 15 residues. Trimming took 2 bases from V and 4 from J; bases not matched to a gene: 3. CDR3 sequence reads: CASSFGGQGNQPQHF. CDR3 DNA: TGCGCCAGCAGCTTCGGGGGACAGGGGAATCAGCCCCAGCATTTT. Using reference TRBV5-1 and TRBJ1-5 for the parts outside the CDR3, the full variable domain is KAGVTQTPRYLIKTRGQQVTLSCSPISGHRSVSWYQQTPGQGLQFLFEYFSETQRNKGNFPGRFSGRQFSNSRSEMNVSTLELGDSALYLCASSFGGQGNQPQHFGDGTRLSIL.

The genes are TRBV5-5 and TRBJ2-1; the D is unclear. V gave up 0 bases and J gave up 2 bases, with 9 bases separating them. The CDR3 sequence is 15 residues long. Germline CDR1 is SGHKS and CDR2 is YYEKEE (reference sequence). For the CDR3, the DNA is TGTGCCAGCAGCTTGGACTCATTTACCTACAATGAGCAGTTCTTC. Amino acids: CASSLDSFTYNEQFF.

This clonotype was seen only a few times. This rearrangement joins TRBV7-2 to TRBJ2-7; the match to TRBD1 covers 8 bases. V was clipped by 5 bases and J by 3 bases; unmatched bases: 3. Germline lookup yields CDR1 SGHTA and CDR2 FQGNSA. The CDR3 covers 13 residues. CDR3 protein: CASSVGTGYEQYV. The CDR3 nucleotides are TGTGCCAGCAGCGTTGGGACAGGCTACGAGCAGTACGTC.

This clonotype showed up just a few times. The CDR3 loop reads CASTTGAAETQYF. The DNA for the CDR3 is TGTGCCAGCACCACAGGCGCCGCGGAGACCCAGTACTTC. The chain uses TRBV6-2 or TRBV6-3 and TRBJ2-5; TRBD1 might be the D (5 bases). Trimming left V 7 bases short and J 5 bases short, with 14 bases between. CDR1 is MNHEY, CDR2 SVGEGT, per germline. The CDR3 runs 13 residues.